This T cell receptor (beta chain) is from a study of blood T cell repertoires in COVID-19 (dated by TCRdb to about 2020). For context, the study as a whole: Collaborator samples came from the United States, Italy and Spain and covered acute and convalescent phases of COVID-19. The material from the prospective study consisted of cDNA or gDNA derived from T cells, B-cell-depleted T cells, or PBMCs. Where available, HLA class I and class II types were obtained from metadata supplied by the sample provider rather than from assay-based typing. The dataset comprised deeply sampled blood TCRbeta repertoires from subjects exposed to, actively infected with, or recovered from COVID-19. A de-identified subject ID, COVID-19 status, age in years and sex were almost always included in the sample metadata. The repertoires were released in a freely available public database intended as a resource for research on the immune response to SARS-CoV-2. The samples were drawn from two sources: the first 160 participants of the ongoing ImmuneRACE study, and over 1,000 subjects contributed by 6 global collaborators.

Broader findings and caveats from the paper: Clinical and demographic metadata were provided uncurated, with the amount varying by source and participant.

TCRbeta CDR3 regions were amplified from genomic DNA using the immunoSEQ Assay, a bias-controlled multiplex PCR. As for the authors' bioinformatics: The number of nucleated cells in each sample was estimated by amplification of reference gene primers within the assay. To quantify the absolute abundance of each unique TCRbeta CDR3 rearrangement, sequence reads were collapsed and filtered. For each sample, productive Simpson clonality was calculated as the square root of Simpson's diversity index across productive rearrangements. This immuneACCESS table, as held by TCRdb, lists in-frame sequences with V and J called but not all clones. Of the missing ones, under half trace to an unresolved V gene in checked studies; the others have no known cause. The V and J calls and clone size were taken over from that table, and D and trimming were inferred from the DNA. Across this sample there are hundreds of thousands of clones, with roughly 80% seen only once. About 5% of the sample lies in the top ten.

Participants in the prospective study were aged about 18 to 95 years, lived in 20 to 30 United States geographic areas, and enrolled through a virtual design. In the prospective study, participants were assigned to cohorts based on the clinical history participants reported in a screening survey and a study questionnaire. Exposed participants had been in contact with someone with a PCR-confirmed or clinician-diagnosed COVID-19 case within 2 weeks of study entry. Mobile phlebotomists in the prospective study collected whole blood, serum and a nasopharyngeal or oropharyngeal swab from every participant. Additional blood draws and questionnaires over an approximately two-month period could optionally be provided by prospective study participants. Blood samples from the prospective study were shipped frozen or at room temperature prior to DNA extraction. Comments on this clone: Its antigen is unknown. No base quality values were provided; no much bigger clone lies one nucleotide off.

Sequenced: PBMCs or T cells enriched from blood (not recorded which). The sequence was collected from a man between 40 and 49 years old who had been exposed to COVID-19.

Here is the DNA: TGCAGCATCCAGGGATCCCCAAGCTCTGGGGCCAACGTCCTGACTTTC. Its protein product is CSIQGSPSSGANVLTF. The V and J segments used are TRBV29-1 and TRBJ2-6, with a tentative D gene TRBD1 over 5 matching bases. The germline V gene yields SQVTM for CDR1 and ANQGSEA for CDR2. The junction shows trimming of 8 bases on V and 0 bases on J, plus 17 bases between the germline ends. From the cysteine up to the phenylalanine, the CDR3 has a length of 16 residues. The entry retains the CDR3 DNA only, 48 bases that are in frame from base 1.